These 2 T cell receptor beta chains came from one sample sequenced in a study of blood T cell repertoires in COVID-19. TCRdb's copy holds only in-frame clones and misses some; the assay was immunoSEQ multiplex PCR. The table lists around 170,000 clones, 70% to 90% of them singletons, with about 1.9% in the top ten. Material for sequencing was peripheral blood. The receptors were gathered from a man aged 18 to 30 who had recovered from COVID-19.

The chain uses TRBV27 and TRBJ1-2; D is undetermined. CDR1 MNHEY and CDR2 SMNVEV come from the germline V gene (reference sequence). Trimming left V 0 bases short and J 4 bases short, with 12 bases between. The CDR3 sequence is 15 residues long. The CDR3 DNA reads as TGTGCCAGCAGTTTATCGGGCTTAAGCATCTATGGCTACACCTTC. Translation gives CASSLSGLSIYGYTF.

V is TRBV27 and J is TRBJ2-7, with TRBD2 as a possible D gene (6 bases). CDR1 is MNHEY, CDR2 SMNVEV, per germline (reference sequence). The CDR3 spans 14 residues. Trimming stripped 3 bases from V and 3 bases from J, with 12 bases between. CDR3 sequence: CASSFSGSLYEQYF. CDR3 nucleotide sequence: TGTGCCAGCAGTTTTAGCGGTTCTCTCTACGAGCAGTACTTC.